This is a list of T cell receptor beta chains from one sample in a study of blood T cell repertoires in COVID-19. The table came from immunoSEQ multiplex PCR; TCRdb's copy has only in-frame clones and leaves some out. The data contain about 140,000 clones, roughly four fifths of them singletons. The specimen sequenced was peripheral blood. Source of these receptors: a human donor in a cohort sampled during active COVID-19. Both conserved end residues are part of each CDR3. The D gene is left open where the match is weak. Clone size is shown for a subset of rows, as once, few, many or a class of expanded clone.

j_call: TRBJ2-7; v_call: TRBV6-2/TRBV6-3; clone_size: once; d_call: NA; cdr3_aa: CASSYSRTFPKQYF; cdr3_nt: TGTGCCAGCAGTTACTCGAGGACTTTTCCGAAACAGTACTTC
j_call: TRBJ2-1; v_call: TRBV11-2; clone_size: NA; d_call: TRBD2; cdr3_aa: CASSPGTSGRWGDEQFF; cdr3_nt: TGTGCCAGCAGCCCCGGGACTAGCGGGAGGTGGGGCGATGAGCAGTTCTTC
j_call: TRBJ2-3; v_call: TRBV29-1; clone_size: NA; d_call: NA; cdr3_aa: CSVEGGEGTDTQYF; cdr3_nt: TGCAGCGTTGAAGGGGGTGAGGGAACAGATACGCAGTATTTT
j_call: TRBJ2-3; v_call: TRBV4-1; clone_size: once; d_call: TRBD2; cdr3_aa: CASSRTTSLRTDTQYF; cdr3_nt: TGCGCCAGCAGCCGAACGACTAGCCTTCGCACAGATACGCAGTATTTT
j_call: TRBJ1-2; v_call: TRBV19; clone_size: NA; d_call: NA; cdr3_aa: CASTSRMAYTF; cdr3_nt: TGTGCCAGTACCTCCCGAATGGCCTACACCTTC
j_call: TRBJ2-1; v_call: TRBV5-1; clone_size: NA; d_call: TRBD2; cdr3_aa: CASSTLAGVGDNEQFF; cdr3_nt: TGCGCCAGCAGCACCTTAGCGGGAGTGGGGGACAATGAGCAGTTCTTC
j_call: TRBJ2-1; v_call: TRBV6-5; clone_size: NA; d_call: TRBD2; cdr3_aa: CASSREGYNEQFF; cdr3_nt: TGTGCCAGCAGTCGGGAGGGCTACAATGAGCAGTTCTTC
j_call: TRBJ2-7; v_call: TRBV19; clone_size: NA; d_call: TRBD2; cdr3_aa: CASSIWGLAGPQYEQYF; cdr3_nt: TGTGCCAGTAGTATCTGGGGACTAGCGGGACCTCAATACGAGCAGTACTTC
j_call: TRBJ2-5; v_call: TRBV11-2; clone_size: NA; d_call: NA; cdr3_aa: CASSFWQTSETQYF; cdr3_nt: TGTGCCAGCAGCTTCTGGCAAACGTCCGAGACCCAGTACTTC
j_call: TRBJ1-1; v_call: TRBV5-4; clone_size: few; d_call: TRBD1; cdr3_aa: CASSLGGQVNTEAFF; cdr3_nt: TGTGCCAGCAGCTTGGGGGGACAGGTTAACACTGAAGCTTTCTTT
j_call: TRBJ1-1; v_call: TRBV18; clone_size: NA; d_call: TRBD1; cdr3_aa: CASTTGDEAFF; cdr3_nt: TGTGCCAGCACGACAGGGGACGAAGCTTTCTTT
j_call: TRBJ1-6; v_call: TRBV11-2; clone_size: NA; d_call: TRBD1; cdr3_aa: CASSRDSSYNSPLHF; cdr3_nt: TGTGCCAGCAGCAGGGACAGCTCCTATAATTCACCCCTCCACTTT
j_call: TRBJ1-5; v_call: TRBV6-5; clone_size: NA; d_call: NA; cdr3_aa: CASSYGGESNQPQHF; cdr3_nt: TGTGCCAGCAGTTACGGGGGGGAAAGCAATCAGCCCCAGCATTTT
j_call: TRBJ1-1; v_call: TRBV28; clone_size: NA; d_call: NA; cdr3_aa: CASTGGQRNTEAFF; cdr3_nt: TGTGCCAGCACGGGGGGTCAAAGGAACACTGAAGCTTTCTTT
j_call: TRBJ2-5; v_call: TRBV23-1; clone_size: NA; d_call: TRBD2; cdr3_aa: CASSPTGAGEETQYF; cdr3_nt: TGCGCCAGCAGCCCAACTGGGGCGGGAGAGGAGACCCAGTACTTC
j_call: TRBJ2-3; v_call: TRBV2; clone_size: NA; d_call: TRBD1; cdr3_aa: CASHRGGTDTQYF; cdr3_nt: TGTGCCAGTCACAGGGGCGGCACAGATACGCAGTATTTT
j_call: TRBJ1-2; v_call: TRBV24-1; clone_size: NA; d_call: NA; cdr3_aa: CATSAGGSGYTF; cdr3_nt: TGTGCCACCAGTGCCGGAGGGTCTGGCTACACCTTC
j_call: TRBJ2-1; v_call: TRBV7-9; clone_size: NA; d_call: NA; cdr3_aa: CASSLAGGKNEQFF; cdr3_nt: TGTGCCAGCAGCTTAGCGGGAGGAAAAAATGAGCAGTTCTTC
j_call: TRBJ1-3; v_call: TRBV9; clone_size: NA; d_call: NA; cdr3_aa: CASSVAEEGRFGNTIYF; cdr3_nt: TGTGCCAGCAGCGTAGCTGAGGAGGGGCGCTTTGGAAACACCATATATTTT
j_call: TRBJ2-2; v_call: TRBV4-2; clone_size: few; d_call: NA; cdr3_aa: CASSQLGLDHTGELFF; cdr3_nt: TGTGCCAGCAGCCAATTGGGACTCGACCACACCGGGGAGCTGTTTTTT
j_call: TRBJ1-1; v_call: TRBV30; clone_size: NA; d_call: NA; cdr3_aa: CAWSLGGRGTEAFF; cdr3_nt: TGTGCCTGGAGTTTAGGGGGAAGGGGCACTGAAGCTTTCTTT
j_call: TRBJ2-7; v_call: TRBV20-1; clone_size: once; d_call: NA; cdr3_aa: CSAPYVGQYF; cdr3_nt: TGCAGTGCTCCCTACGTCGGGCAGTACTTC
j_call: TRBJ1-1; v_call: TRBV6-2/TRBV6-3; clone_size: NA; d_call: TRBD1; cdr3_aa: CASSQQGGNTEAFF; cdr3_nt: TGTGCCAGCAGCCAACAGGGGGGAAACACTGAAGCTTTCTTT
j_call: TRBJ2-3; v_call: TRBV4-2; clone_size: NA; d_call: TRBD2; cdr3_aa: CASSRQAGGADTQYF; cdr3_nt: TGTGCCAGCAGCCGACAAGCGGGAGGGGCAGATACGCAGTATTTT
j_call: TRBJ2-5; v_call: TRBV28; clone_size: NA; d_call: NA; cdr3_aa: CASSRGLQETQYF; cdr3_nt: TGTGCCAGCAGTCGAGGACTACAAGAGACCCAGTACTTC
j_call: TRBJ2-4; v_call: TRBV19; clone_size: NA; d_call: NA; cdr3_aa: CASSKGIRVATKNIQYF; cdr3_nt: TGTGCCAGTAGCAAGGGAATCAGGGTTGCAACCAAAAACATTCAGTACTTC
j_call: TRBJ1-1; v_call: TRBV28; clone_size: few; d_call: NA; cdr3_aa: CASSDRWTEAFF; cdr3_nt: TGTGCCAGCAGTGACAGGTGGACTGAAGCTTTCTTT
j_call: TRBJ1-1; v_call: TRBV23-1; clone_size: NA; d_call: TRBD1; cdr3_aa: CASRGQGERNTEAFF; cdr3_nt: TGCGCCAGCAGGGGACAGGGGGAAAGAAACACTGAAGCTTTCTTT